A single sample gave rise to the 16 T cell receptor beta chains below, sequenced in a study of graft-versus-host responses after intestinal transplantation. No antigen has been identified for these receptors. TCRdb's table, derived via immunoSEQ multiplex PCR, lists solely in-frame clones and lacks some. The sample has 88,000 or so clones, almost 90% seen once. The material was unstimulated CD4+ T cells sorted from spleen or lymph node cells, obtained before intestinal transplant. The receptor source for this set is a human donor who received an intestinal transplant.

The CDR3 here is CASMRTGKYEQYF. CDR3 coding DNA: TGTGCCAGCATGAGGACAGGGAAGTACGAGCAGTACTTC. V gene TRBV6-1 combines with J gene TRBJ2-7; TRBD1 agrees at 8 bases. Germline CDR1 reads MNHNS; CDR2 reads SASEGT. The V gene end was trimmed by 7 bases and the J gene end by 4 bases; junction bases not matched to a gene: 6. The CDR3 consists of 13 residues.

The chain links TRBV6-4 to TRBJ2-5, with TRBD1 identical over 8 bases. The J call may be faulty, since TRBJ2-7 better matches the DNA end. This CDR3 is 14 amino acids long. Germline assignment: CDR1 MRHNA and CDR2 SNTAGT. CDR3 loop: CASSGQGYPYEQYF. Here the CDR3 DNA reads TGTGCCAGCAGTGGACAGGGGTACCCCTACGAGCAGTACTTC.

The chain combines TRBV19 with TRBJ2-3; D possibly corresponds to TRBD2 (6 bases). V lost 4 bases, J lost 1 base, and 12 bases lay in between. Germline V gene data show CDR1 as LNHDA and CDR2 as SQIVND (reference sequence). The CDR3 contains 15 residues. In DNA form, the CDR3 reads TGTGCCAGTAGTAGCCCCCAGCGGGGCACAGATACGCAGTATTTT. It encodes CASSSPQRGTDTQYF.

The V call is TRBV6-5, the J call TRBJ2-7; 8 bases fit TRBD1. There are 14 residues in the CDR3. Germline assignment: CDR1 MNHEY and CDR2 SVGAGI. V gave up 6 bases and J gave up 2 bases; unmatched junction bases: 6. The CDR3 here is CASREPGQAYEQYF. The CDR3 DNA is TGTGCCAGCAGGGAGCCGGGACAGGCCTACGAGCAGTACTTC.

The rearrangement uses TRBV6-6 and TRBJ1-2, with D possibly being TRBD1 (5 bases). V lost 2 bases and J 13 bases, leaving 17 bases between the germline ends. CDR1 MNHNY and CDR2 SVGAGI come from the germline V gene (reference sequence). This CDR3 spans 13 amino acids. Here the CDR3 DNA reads TGTGCCAGCAGTTACACCGGACACCCGGTGGGCACCTTC. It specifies CASSYTGHPVGTF.

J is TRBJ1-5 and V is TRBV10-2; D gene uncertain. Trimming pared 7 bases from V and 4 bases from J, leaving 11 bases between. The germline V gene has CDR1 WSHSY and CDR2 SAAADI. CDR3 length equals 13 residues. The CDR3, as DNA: TGCGCCAGCAAGGCGCCAGGTAATCAGCCCCAGCATTTT. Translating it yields CASKAPGNQPQHF.

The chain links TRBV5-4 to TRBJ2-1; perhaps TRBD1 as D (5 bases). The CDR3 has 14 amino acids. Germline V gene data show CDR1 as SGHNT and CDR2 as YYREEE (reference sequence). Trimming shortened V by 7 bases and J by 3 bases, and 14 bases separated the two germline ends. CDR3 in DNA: TGTGCCAGCTCGACAACCCAGGGCTACAATGAGCAGTTCTTC. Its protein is CASSTTQGYNEQFF.

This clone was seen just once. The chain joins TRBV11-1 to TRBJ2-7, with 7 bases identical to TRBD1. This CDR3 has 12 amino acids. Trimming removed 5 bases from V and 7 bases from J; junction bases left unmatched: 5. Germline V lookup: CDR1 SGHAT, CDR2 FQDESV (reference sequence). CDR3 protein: CASSPGQREQYF. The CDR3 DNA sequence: TGTGCCAGCAGCCCGGGACAGAGAGAGCAGTACTTC.

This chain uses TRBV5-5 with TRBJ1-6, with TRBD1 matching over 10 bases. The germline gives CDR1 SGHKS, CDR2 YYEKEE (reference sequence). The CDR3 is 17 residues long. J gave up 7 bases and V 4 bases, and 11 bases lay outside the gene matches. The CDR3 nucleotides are TGTGCCAGCAGCGCCCGACAGGGGGCGTTGAACAATTCACCCCTCCACTTT. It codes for CASSARQGALNNSPLHF.

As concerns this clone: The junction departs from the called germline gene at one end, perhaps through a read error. The CDR3 coding sequence is TGTGCTAGCAGCCCTACGACACTTCAAGAGACCCAGTACTTC. Translated, it gives CASSPTTLQETQYF. The chain employs TRBV7-7 and TRBJ2-5, with D unclear. The CDR3 totals 14 residues. CDR1 and CDR2 (germline): SSHAT, FNYEAQ (reference sequence).

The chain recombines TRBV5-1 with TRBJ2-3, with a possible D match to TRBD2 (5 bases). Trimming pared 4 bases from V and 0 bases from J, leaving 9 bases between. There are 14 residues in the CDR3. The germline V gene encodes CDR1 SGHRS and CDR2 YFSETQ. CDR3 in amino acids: CASSRGGSTDTQYF. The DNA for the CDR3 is TGCGCCAGCAGCCGGGGTGGGAGCACAGATACGCAGTATTTT.

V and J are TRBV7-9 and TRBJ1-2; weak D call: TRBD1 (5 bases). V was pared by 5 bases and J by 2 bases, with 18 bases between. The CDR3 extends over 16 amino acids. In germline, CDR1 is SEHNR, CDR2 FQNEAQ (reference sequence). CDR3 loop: CASSPAGGGRNYGYTF. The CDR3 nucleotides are TGTGCCAGCAGCCCGGCGGGGGGGGGTAGGAACTATGGCTACACCTTC.

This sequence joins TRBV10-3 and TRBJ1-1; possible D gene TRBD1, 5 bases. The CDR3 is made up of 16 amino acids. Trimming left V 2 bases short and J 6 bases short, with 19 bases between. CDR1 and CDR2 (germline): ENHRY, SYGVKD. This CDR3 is CAISEGSRASNAEAFF. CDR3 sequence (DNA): TGTGCCATCAGTGAGGGGTCCAGGGCCTCCAACGCTGAAGCTTTCTTT.

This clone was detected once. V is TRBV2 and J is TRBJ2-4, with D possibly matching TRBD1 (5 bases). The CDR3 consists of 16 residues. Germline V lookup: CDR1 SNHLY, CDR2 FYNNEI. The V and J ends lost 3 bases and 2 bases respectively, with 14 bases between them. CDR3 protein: CASSDIKSGTKNIQYF. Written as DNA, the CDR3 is TGTGCCAGCAGTGATATTAAGTCAGGGACCAAAAACATTCAGTACTTC.

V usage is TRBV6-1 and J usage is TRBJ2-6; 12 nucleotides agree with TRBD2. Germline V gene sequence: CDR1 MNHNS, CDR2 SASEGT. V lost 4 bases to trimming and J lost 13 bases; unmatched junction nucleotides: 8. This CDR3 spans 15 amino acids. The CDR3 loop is CASSVPGLAGKVLTF. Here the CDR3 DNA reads TGTGCCAGCAGTGTACCCGGACTAGCGGGGAAAGTCCTGACTTTC.

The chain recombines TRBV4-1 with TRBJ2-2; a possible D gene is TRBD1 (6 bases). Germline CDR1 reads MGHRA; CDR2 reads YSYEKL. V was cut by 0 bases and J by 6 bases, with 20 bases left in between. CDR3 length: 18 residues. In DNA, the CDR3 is TGCGCCAGCAGCCAAGATTTTAGGGGGTTTTCCTTCGCCGGGGAGCTGTTTTTT. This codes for CASSQDFRGFSFAGELFF.